A selection of T cell receptor beta chains follows, all from one sample in a study of response to subunit inactivated influenza vaccine. TCRdb ran MiXCR on the RT-PCR reads and lists one entry per CDR3 protein. The sample lists hundreds of thousands of distinct CDR3 sequences, 15% to 18% seen once, with approximately 10% in the top ten. This sample comprised PBMCs from blood, obtained about 11 days after vaccination. All receptors derive from a man over 45 who received an inactivated influenza vaccine. Both conserved end residues are part of each CDR3. Each record gives: clone size, D gene, V gene, J gene, CDR3 DNA, CDR3 protein. D genes are given only for firm matches. Rows give clone size only sometimes, using once, few, many, or a class for an expanded clone.

few	.	TRBV10-3	TRBJ2-2	TGTGCCATCAGTCAGGGAGTGTCCGGGGAGCTGTTTTTT	CAISQGVSGELFF
few	.	TRBV7-9	TRBJ2-7	TGTGCCAGCAGCTTAGATGCAGGGTTCACCTACGAGCAGTACTTC	CASSLDAGFTYEQYF
few	.	TRBV25-1	TRBJ2-3	TGTGCCAGCAGTACGTGGAGCGGGAGCACAGATACGCAGTATTTT	CASSTWSGSTDTQYF
few	.	TRBV3-1	TRBJ2-5	TGTGCCAGCAGCCAAGATTGGGAAGGGACCCAGTACTTC	CASSQDWEGTQYF
.	.	TRBV5-1	TRBJ2-3	TGCGCCAGCAGCTTGGACGCTCCGGATACGCAGTATTTT	CASSLDAPDTQYF
few	TRBD1	TRBV6-1	TRBJ1-2	TGTGCCAGCAGAACTACAGGGGGCTATGGCTACACCTTC	CASRTTGGYGYTF
.	.	TRBV15	TRBJ2-3	TGTGCCACCAGCAGAGCTTTTGCAGATACGCAGTATTTT	CATSRAFADTQYF
many	TRBD1	TRBV5-1	TRBJ2-7	TGCGCCAGCAGCCCCCAAGCACAGGGGCTGGTGCAGTACTTC	CASSPQAQGLVQYF
few	TRBD2	TRBV29-1	TRBJ2-7	TGCAGCGTTATGAGTCGGGGGGGGAGGAACGAGCAGTACTTC	CSVMSRGGRNEQYF
.	.	TRBV7-6	TRBJ1-1	TGTGCCAGCAGCTTAGCAACAGGGTCCCCTGAAGCTTTCTTT	CASSLATGSPEAFF
many	.	TRBV4-2	TRBJ2-7	TGTGCCAGCAGCCAAACATTGAACAGGGACCACGAGCAGTACTTC	CASSQTLNRDHEQYF
.	TRBD2	TRBV6-2/TRBV6-3	TRBJ2-5	TGTGCCAGCAGTTACTCCCGAGCGGGAGGGGTTTCGTGGGAGACCCAGTACTTC	CASSYSRAGGVSWETQYF
.	TRBD1	TRBV7-2	TRBJ2-2	TGTGCCAGCAGCATTGGGACAGCGAACACCGGGGAGCTGTTTTTT	CASSIGTANTGELFF
few	.	TRBV7-2	TRBJ2-1	TGTGCCAGCAGCTTACCAACCTCAGGGAGGCGGAAGCAGTTCTTC	CASSLPTSGRRKQFF
few	TRBD2	TRBV20-1	TRBJ2-3	TGCAGTGCTAGAACCCCGGGACTAGCAGATTATACGCAGTATTTT	CSARTPGLADYTQYF
.	.	TRBV12-3/TRBV12-4	TRBJ1-1	TGTGCCAGCAGTTTAGGTTTGAGTGCAGGGCTGACTGAAGCTTTCTTT	CASSLGLSAGLTEAFF
.	TRBD1	TRBV27	TRBJ2-7	TGTGCCAGCAGTTTAGGACAGGGAAGGAAATGGGGCTACGAGCAGTACTTC	CASSLGQGRKWGYEQYF
few	.	TRBV5-5	TRBJ2-2	TGTGCCAGCAGTATAACCTCCTCGAACACCGGGGAGCTGTTTTTT	CASSITSSNTGELFF
.	.	TRBV9	TRBJ2-7	TGTGCCAGCAGCGTAGCGGGACCCTCCTACGAGCAGTACTTC	CASSVAGPSYEQYF
.	.	TRBV20-1	TRBJ1-5	TGCAGTGCTTCTGACGGACAGCTTTATAGCAATCAGCCCCAGCATTTT	CSASDGQLYSNQPQHF
.	.	TRBV14	TRBJ1-1	TGTGCCAGCAGCTGGGTCGGAGGGAACACTGAAGCTTTCTTT	CASSWVGGNTEAFF
.	.	TRBV7-3	TRBJ2-1	TGTGCCAGCAGCGCATCAGGGGGGTATGAGCAGTTCTTC	CASSASGGYEQFF
few	.	TRBV25-1	TRBJ2-5	TGTGCCAGCAGTGAATTTCGGGGCAACCAAGAGACCCAGTACTTC	CASSEFRGNQETQYF
many	.	TRBV12-3/TRBV12-4	TRBJ1-5	TGTGCCAGCAGTGCCGACGTTAGCAATCAGCCCCAGCATTTT	CASSADVSNQPQHF
.	TRBD2	TRBV11-2	TRBJ2-1	TGTGCCAGCAGCTTAGAGGCTAGCGGGAGGGCGAATGAGCAGTTCTTC	CASSLEASGRANEQFF
.	.	TRBV5-1	TRBJ1-4	TGCGCCAGCAGCTTGACAGCCCTCCAAGGTGAAAAACTGTTTTTT	CASSLTALQGEKLFF
.	TRBD1	TRBV4-3	TRBJ2-3	TGCGCCAGCAGCCATCGAGACAGGGCAGGCACAGATACGCAGTATTTT	CASSHRDRAGTDTQYF
few	TRBD2	TRBV12-3/TRBV12-4	TRBJ2-2	TGTGCCAGCAGTTTCCGACTAGCGGGAAGTTACACCGGGGAGCTGTTTTTT	CASSFRLAGSYTGELFF
many	.	TRBV15	TRBJ2-2	TGTGCCACCAGCAGAGAAGGGGCAATCGGGGAGCTGTTTTTT	CATSREGAIGELFF
few	.	TRBV11-2	TRBJ1-1	TGTGCCAGCAGCGCCGTCGCGTGGGGGACTGAAGCTTTCTTT	CASSAVAWGTEAFF
.	.	TRBV29-1	TRBJ2-6	TGCAGCGTTGAGGTTCCGGGGCCCAAGCTACTCTCTGGGGCCAACGTCCTGACTTTC	CSVEVPGPKLLSGANVLTF
few	TRBD1	TRBV29-1	TRBJ2-2	TGCAGCGCTACTCGGACAGGCCGGGTAGGCACCGGGGAGCTGTTTTTT	CSATRTGRVGTGELFF
few	.	TRBV7-3	TRBJ2-1	TGTGCCAGCAGCTTAACTGGAAGCGCCAACAATGAGCAGTTCTTC	CASSLTGSANNEQFF
many	.	TRBV12-3/TRBV12-4	TRBJ1-5	TGTGCCAGCAGTTTAGTCGGGCCCCAGCATTTT	CASSLVGPQHF
few	.	TRBV12-3/TRBV12-4	TRBJ1-1	TGTGCCAGCAGTTATCCCGGGGCAGGAGCTTTCTTT	CASSYPGAGAFF
.	TRBD2	TRBV4-1	TRBJ2-5	TGCGCCAGCAGCCAAATCGGGAGGGGAAGGGAGACCCAGTACTTC	CASSQIGRGRETQYF
few	TRBD1	TRBV5-1	TRBJ2-1	TGCGCCAGCAGCTTACCGGGACAGGGGGTCAGCGAGCAGTTCTTC	CASSLPGQGVSEQFF
.	.	TRBV3-1	TRBJ2-1	TGTGCCAGCAGCCAAGATACATTAGTCTCCTACAATGAGCAGTTCTTC	CASSQDTLVSYNEQFF
few	TRBD2	TRBV4-3	TRBJ2-1	TGCGCCAGCAGCCAAGATTTGGGACTAGCGGGAGGTGCGCAGTTCTTC	CASSQDLGLAGGAQFF
.	TRBD2	TRBV10-3	TRBJ2-5	TGTGCCACCCAGCGGGAGCCCCAAGAGACCCAGTACTTC	CATQREPQETQYF
.	.	TRBV7-3	TRBJ2-7	TGTGCCAGCAGCTTAATGTCGCCCCGCTCCTACGAGCAGTACTTC	CASSLMSPRSYEQYF
many	TRBD1	TRBV29-1	TRBJ1-2	TGCAGCGTCGGACAGGGGGGGAACTATGGCTACACCTTC	CSVGQGGNYGYTF
few	TRBD2	TRBV5-1	TRBJ2-1	TGCGCCAGCAGCGGTAGCGGGGGGAACTACAATGAGCAGTTCTTC	CASSGSGGNYNEQFF
few	TRBD1	TRBV10-3	TRBJ2-4	TGTGCCATCAGTGAGTCGCGCCACCGGGACAGGGGGCAAGTGGGCAAAAACATTCAGTACTTC	CAISESRHRDRGQVGKNIQYF
many	.	TRBV6-2/TRBV6-3	TRBJ1-5	TGTGCCACCGTTGGGACCGGCAATCAGCCCCAGCATTTT	CATVGTGNQPQHF
.	.	TRBV7-2	TRBJ1-1	TGTGCCAGCAAATTTGTGGGCACTGAAGCTTTCTTT	CASKFVGTEAFF
few	.	TRBV5-5	TRBJ2-1	TGTGCCAGCAGCTTTGTCACAGGCAGGGGAGCTTATCCGGAGTTCTTC	CASSFVTGRGAYPEFF
few	TRBD1	TRBV28	TRBJ1-2	TGTGCCAGCCTAAACAGGGGCGGCTACACCTTC	CASLNRGGYTF
few	TRBD2	TRBV6-1	TRBJ2-1	TGTGCCAGCAGCGAGCTAGCGGCCTACAATGAGCAGTTCTTC	CASSELAAYNEQFF
.	.	TRBV28	TRBJ2-1	TGTGCCAGCAGTTCAACAGTCCCCCACAATGAGCAGTTCTTC	CASSSTVPHNEQFF
few	TRBD2	TRBV6-5	TRBJ2-1	TGTGCCAGCAGTTACGGCGGGAGGGCCCACAATGAGCAGTTCTTC	CASSYGGRAHNEQFF
few	TRBD2	TRBV5-1	TRBJ2-3	TGCGCCAGCAGCTTGGGACTAGCGGAACGCACAGATACGCAGTATTTT	CASSLGLAERTDTQYF
many	.	TRBV11-2	TRBJ2-7	TGTGCCAGCAGCATTTCCTACGAGCAGTACTTC	CASSISYEQYF